Presented here are 8 T cell receptor beta chains from one specimen sequenced in a study of vaccination and CD4 T cells after COVID-19. The treatment was: approximately 9-day PBMC culture with coronavirus spike peptide pools or control peptides (ViraFEST assay). Antigens of these TCRs are unknown. The Oncomine TCR Beta short-read assay was applied to DNA of cultured CD4+ T cells. MiXCR was run by TCRdb on the PCR reads, yielding one entry per CDR3 protein. Of some 10,000 distinct CDR3 sequences detected, roughly 44% appear once; the ten largest clones hold about a fifth. The source material was CD4+ T cells from blood, cultured in vitro. The source of these receptors is a human donor who had recovered from COVID-19.

The chain combines TRBV20-1 with TRBJ2-3, with D possibly TRBD1 on 5 matching bases. The germline V gene has CDR1 DFQATT and CDR2 SNEGSKA (reference sequence). The length of the CDR3 is 13 residues. V lost 3 bases to trimming and J lost 0 bases, with 7 bases between them. In DNA, the CDR3 is TGCAGTGCTAGGACAGATAGCACAGATACGCAGTATTTT. It yields the protein CSARTDSTDTQYF.

This clonotype has more than one count but fewer than ten. This chain connects TRBV20-1 to TRBJ2-5; D gene uncertain. Germline CDR1 and CDR2: DFQATT and SNEGSKA (reference sequence). V was shortened by 3 bases and J by 1 base, with 18 bases between the two germline ends. The CDR3 is made up of 16 amino acids. The CDR3 sequence is CSASLMAATFQETQYF. The DNA of the CDR3 is TGCAGTGCTAGTCTAATGGCGGCAACCTTCCAAGAGACCCAGTACTTC.

The rearrangement uses TRBV30 and TRBJ1-2, with D tentatively TRBD1 (6 bases). CDR3 length: 13 amino acids. Germline V gene sequence: CDR1 GTSNPN, CDR2 SVGIG (reference sequence). V was pared by 1 base and J by 5 bases, with 11 bases between. The CDR3 is CAWSGATGYGYTF. The CDR3 DNA follows: TGTGCCTGGAGTGGGGCCACAGGGTATGGCTACACCTTC.

This chain connects TRBV7-2 to TRBJ1-2; unclear D gene. CDR1 is SGHTA, CDR2 FQGNSA, per germline. With 6 bases removed from V and 4 bases from J, the gap between germline ends came to 9 bases. CDR3 length: 12 residues. The CDR3 region has the DNA TGTGCCAGCAGTGGCGCAGGCTATGGCTACACCTTC. Protein product: CASSGAGYGYTF. Full variable domain (missing parts from reference TRBV7-2 and TRBJ1-2): GAGVSQSPSNKVTEKGKDVELRCDPISGHTALYWYRQSLGQGLEFLIYFQGNSAPDKSGLPSDRFSAERTGGSVSTLTIQRTQQEDSAVYLCASSGAGYGYTFGSGTRLTVV.

The rearrangement uses TRBV12-3 or TRBV12-4 and TRBJ1-5; a possible D gene is TRBD1 (5 bases). V lost 5 bases to trimming and J lost 3 bases, with 11 bases between them. The CDR3 contains 14 residues. CDR3 DNA sequence: TGTGCCAGCAGTGGTATGGGGGACAATCAGCCCCAGCATTTT. Amino acid sequence: CASSGMGDNQPQHF.

V and J are TRBV5-1 and TRBJ1-4, with D hard to call. This CDR3 spans 12 amino acids. From germline, CDR1 is SGHRS and CDR2 YFSETQ. V lost 4 bases, J lost 10 bases, and 11 bases lay in between. CDR3 protein: CASSADEGKLFF. DNA for the CDR3: TGCGCCAGCAGCGCGGACGAGGGAAAACTGTTTTTT.

The V gene is TRBV4-2, the J gene TRBJ2-3, with D unresolved. In germline, CDR1 is LGHNA, CDR2 YNFKEQ. V lost 0 bases, J lost 9 bases, and 16 bases lay in between. This CDR3 has 15 amino acids. CDR3 sequence reads: CASSQDADLSRTQYF. The CDR3 DNA reads TGTGCCAGCAGCCAAGATGCGGACCTCTCGCGGACGCAGTATTTT.

This chain links TRBV19 with TRBJ2-4; no firm D call. The length of the CDR3 is 14 residues. Germline values: CDR1 LNHDA, CDR2 SQIVND (reference sequence). Trimming cost V 7 bases and J 0 bases, with 10 bases left between them. The DNA of the CDR3 is TGTGCCAGTAAAGACATACTAGCCAAAAACATTCAGTACTTC. As protein: CASKDILAKNIQYF.